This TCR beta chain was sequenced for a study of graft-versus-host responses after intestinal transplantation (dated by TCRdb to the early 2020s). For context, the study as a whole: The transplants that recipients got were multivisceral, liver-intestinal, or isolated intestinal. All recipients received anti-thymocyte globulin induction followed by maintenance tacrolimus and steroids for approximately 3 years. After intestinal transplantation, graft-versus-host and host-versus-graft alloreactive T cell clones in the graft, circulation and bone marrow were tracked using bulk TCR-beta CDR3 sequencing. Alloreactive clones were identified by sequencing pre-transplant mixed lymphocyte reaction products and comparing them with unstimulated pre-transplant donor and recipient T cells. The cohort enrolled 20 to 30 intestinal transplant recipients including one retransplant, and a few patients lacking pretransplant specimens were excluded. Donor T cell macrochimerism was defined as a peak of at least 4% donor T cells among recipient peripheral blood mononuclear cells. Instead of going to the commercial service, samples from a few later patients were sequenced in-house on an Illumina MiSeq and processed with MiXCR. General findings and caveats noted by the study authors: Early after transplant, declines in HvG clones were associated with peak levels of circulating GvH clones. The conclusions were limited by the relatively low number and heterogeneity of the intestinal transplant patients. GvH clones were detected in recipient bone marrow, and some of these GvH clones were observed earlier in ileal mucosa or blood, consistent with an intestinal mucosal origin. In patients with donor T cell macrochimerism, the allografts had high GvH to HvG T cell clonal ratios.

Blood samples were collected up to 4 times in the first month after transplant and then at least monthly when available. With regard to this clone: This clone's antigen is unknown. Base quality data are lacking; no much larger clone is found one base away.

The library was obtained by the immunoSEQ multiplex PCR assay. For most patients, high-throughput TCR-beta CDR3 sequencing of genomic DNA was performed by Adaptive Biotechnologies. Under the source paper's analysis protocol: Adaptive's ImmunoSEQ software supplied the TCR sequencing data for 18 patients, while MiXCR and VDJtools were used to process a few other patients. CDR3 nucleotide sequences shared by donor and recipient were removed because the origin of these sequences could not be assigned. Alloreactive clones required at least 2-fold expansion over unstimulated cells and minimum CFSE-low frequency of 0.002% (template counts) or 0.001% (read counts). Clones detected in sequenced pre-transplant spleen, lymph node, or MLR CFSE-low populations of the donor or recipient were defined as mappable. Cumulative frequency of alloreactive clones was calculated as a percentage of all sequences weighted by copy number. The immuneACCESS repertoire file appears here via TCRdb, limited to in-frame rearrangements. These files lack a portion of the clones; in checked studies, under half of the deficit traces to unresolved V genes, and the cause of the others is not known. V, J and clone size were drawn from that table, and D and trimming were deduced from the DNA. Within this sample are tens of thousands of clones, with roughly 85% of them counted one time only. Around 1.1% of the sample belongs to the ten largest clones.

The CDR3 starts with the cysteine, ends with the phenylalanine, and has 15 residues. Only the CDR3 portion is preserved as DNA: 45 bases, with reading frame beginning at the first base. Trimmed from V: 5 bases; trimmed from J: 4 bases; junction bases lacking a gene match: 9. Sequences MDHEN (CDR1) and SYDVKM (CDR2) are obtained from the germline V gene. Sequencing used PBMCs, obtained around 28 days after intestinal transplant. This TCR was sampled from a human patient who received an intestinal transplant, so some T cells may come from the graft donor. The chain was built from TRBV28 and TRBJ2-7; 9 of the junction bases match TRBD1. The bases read TGTGCCAGCAGTCCCGGGGACAGGGTTGTGTACGAGCAGTACTTC. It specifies CASSPGDRVVYEQYF.